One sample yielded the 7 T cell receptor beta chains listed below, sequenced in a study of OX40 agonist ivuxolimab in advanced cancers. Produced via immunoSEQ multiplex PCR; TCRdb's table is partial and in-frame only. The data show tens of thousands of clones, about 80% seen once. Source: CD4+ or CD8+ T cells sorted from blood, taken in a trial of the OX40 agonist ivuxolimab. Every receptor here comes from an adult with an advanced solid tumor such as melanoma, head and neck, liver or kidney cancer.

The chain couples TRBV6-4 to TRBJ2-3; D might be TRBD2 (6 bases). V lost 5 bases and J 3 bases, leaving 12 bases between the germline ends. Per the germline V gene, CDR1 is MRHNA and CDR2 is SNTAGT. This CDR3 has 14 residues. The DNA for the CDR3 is TGTGCCAGCAGTTTAACGGGGGATACAGATACGCAGTATTTT. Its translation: CASSLTGDTDTQYF.

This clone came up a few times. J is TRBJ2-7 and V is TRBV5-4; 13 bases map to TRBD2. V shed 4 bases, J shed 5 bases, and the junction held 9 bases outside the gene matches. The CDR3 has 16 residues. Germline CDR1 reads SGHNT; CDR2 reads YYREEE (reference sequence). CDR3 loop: CASSARTSGSLDEQYF. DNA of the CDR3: TGTGCCAGCAGCGCCCGGACTAGCGGGAGTCTCGACGAGCAGTACTTC.

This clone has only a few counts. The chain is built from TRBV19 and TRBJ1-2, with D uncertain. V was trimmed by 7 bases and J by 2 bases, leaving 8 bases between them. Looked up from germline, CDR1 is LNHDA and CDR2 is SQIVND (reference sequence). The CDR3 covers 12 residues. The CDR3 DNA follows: TGTGCCAGTATGGAGGGCAACTATGGCTACACCTTC. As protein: CASMEGNYGYTF.

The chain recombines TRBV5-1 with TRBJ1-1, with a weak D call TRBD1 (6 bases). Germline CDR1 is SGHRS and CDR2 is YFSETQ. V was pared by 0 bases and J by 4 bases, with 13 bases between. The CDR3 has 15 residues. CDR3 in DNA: TGCGCCAGCAGCTTGGAAGGGGGGATAGTCACTGAAGCTTTCTTT. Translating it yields CASSLEGGIVTEAFF. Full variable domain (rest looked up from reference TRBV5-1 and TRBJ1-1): KAGVTQTPRYLIKTRGQQVTLSCSPISGHRSVSWYQQTPGQGLQFLFEYFSETQRNKGNFPGRFSGRQFSNSRSEMNVSTLELGDSALYLCASSLEGGIVTEAFFGQGTRLTVV.

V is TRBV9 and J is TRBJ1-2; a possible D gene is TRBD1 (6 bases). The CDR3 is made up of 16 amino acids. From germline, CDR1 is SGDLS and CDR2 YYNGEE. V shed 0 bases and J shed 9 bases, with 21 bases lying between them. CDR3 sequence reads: CASSVEGVRPGLSYTF. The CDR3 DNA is TGTGCCAGCAGCGTAGAGGGGGTGAGACCGGGGCTAAGCTACACCTTC.

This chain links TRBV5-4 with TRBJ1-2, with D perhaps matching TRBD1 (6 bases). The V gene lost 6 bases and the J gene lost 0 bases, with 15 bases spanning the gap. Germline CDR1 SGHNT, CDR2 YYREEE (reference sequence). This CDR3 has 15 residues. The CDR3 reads CASTLQGPSNYGYTF. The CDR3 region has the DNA TGTGCCAGCACTCTCCAGGGGCCCTCTAACTATGGCTACACCTTC.

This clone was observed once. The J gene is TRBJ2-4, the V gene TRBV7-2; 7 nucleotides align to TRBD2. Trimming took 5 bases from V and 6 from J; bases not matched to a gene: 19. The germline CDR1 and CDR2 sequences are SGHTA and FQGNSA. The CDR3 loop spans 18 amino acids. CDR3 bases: TGTGCCAGCAGCGACCGGGCCCGGGGGGACCCCGAATTAAACATTCAGTACTTC. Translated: CASSDRARGDPELNIQYF. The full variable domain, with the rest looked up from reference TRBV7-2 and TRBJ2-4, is GAGVSQSPSNKVTEKGKDVELRCDPISGHTALYWYRQSLGQGLEFLIYFQGNSAPDKSGLPSDRFSAERTGGSVSTLTIQRTQQEDSAVYLCASSDRARGDPELNIQYFGAGTRLSVL.